The 6 T cell receptor beta chains below come from one sample, sequenced in a study of CD8+CD57+ T cells in acquired aplastic anemia. TCR beta VDJ and CDR3 were profiled, and genomic DNA was the template. Using its own MiXCR run on the reads, TCRdb lists one record per CDR3 protein. The sample contains 150,000 to 200,000 distinct CDR3 sequences, around three fifths of which appear only once. The sample consisted of sorted CD4+, CD8+, or CD8+CD57+ T cells (not recorded which) from PBMCs. These receptors all come from a human donor with severe aplastic anemia or a healthy control (not recorded which).

V is TRBV20-1 and J is TRBJ1-4; maybe TRBD1 (6 bases). V shed 6 bases and J shed 7 bases, with 15 bases lying between them. The V gene's germline CDR1 is DFQATT and CDR2 SNEGSKA (reference sequence). The CDR3 is 13 residues long. CDR3 residues: CSAEQGGGEKLFF. For the CDR3, the DNA is TGCAGTGCGGAACAGGGCGGGGGTGAAAAACTGTTTTTT.

There are many counts of this clonotype. This chain links TRBV7-9 with TRBJ2-1; TRBD1 aligns across 7 bases. The germline gives CDR1 SEHNR, CDR2 FQNEAQ (reference sequence). The junction had 11 bases not matched to a gene; V was cut back by 3 bases and J by 9 bases. The CDR3 consists of 15 residues. The CDR3 DNA is TGTGCCAGCAGCTTTGTGACAGGGAAGGTCTCTGAGCAGTTCTTC. It is translated as CASSFVTGKVSEQFF.

The V and J genes are TRBV5-1 and TRBJ1-6, with TRBD1 matching over 7 bases. V was clipped by 4 bases and J by 12 bases; unmatched bases: 10. The CDR3 covers 14 residues. Germline CDR1 SGHRS, CDR2 YFSETQ. CDR3 sequence reads: CASSIDRDPVPLHF. For the CDR3, the DNA is TGCGCCAGCAGCATCGACAGGGACCCTGTACCCCTCCACTTT.

In this sample, this clonotype turned up a few times. J is TRBJ1-1 and V is TRBV7-2; unclear D gene. CDR3 length equals 13 residues. Trimming stripped 3 bases from V and 3 bases from J, with 8 bases between. Germline V gives CDR1 SGHTA, CDR2 FQGNSA. The CDR3 here is CASSFMRDTEAFF. As DNA, the CDR3 is TGTGCCAGCAGCTTTATGAGGGACACTGAAGCTTTCTTT.

This clonotype is a singleton in its sample. The V call is TRBV2, the J call TRBJ2-6; TRBD2 is a possible D gene (5 bases). The V gene lost 5 bases and the J gene lost 2 bases, with 10 bases spanning the gap. Germline CDR1 is SNHLY and CDR2 is FYNNEI. This CDR3 is built from 15 residues. The CDR3, as DNA: TGTGCCAGCAGTTTATTCGGGACTGGGGCCAACGTCCTGACTTTC. Amino acids: CASSLFGTGANVLTF.

This chain connects TRBV24-1 to TRBJ2-7; D unclear. CDR3 length equals 13 residues. Germline-derived CDR1 and CDR2 are KGHDR and SFDVKD. The germline V and J ends were trimmed by 5 bases and 5 bases, with 12 bases remaining between them. CDR3 protein: CATSALGLHEQYF. The CDR3 DNA sequence: TGTGCCACCAGTGCCCTAGGATTACACGAGCAGTACTTC.